This record looks at one T cell receptor (beta chain) sequence and its context. Its target is unknown. This record belongs to a study of beta chain features in type 1 diabetes. General observations from the study: The similarity of naive, central memory and Treg TCRB repertoires appeared greater among patients than among healthy donors.

Sequenced material consisted of expressed TCRB transcripts (all of the isolated RNA was reverse transcribed). Method: immunoSEQ multiplex PCR; TCRdb's copy keeps in-frame clones and lacks some. Seen here are 130,000 to 150,000 clones, 6% to 7.5% observed once, and the top ten hold under 1.5%. From germline, CDR1 is LNHDA and CDR2 SQIVND (reference sequence). Trimming left V 5 bases short and J 0 bases short, with 10 bases between. The CDR3 sequence is 14 residues long. The V gene is TRBV19, the J gene TRBJ1-1; unclear D gene. This receptor was identified in a woman aged 25 to 39 in good health. Sequencing was done on a sample of central memory CD4+ T cells from blood. As DNA, the CDR3 is TGTGCCAGTAGTGTTACAGTCATGAACACTGAAGCTTTCTTT. It specifies CASSVTVMNTEAFF.